This TCR beta chain derives from a study of blood T cell repertoires in COVID-19 (dated by TCRdb to the early 2020s). For the study in its entirety: Samples from collaborators originated in the United States, Italy and Spain and spanned both the acute and convalescent phases of COVID-19. The prospective study material was composed of cDNA or gDNA derived from T cells, B-cell-depleted T cells, or PBMCs. Deeply sampled blood TCRbeta repertoires from subjects exposed to, actively infected with, or recovered from COVID-19 were included in the dataset. A freely available public database, intended as a resource for researchers studying the immune response to SARS-CoV-2, is where the repertoires were released. The samples were drawn from two sources: the first 160 participants of the ongoing ImmuneRACE study, and fewer than 1,500 subjects contributed by 6 global collaborators. The sample metadata nearly always contained a de-identified subject ID, COVID-19 status, age in years and sex. Where available, HLA class I and class II types were taken from metadata supplied by the sample provider and were not determined by assay-based typing.

Each collaborating institution followed its own protocols to collect whole blood in K2EDTA tubes. Collaborator samples were shipped for TCRbeta analysis as frozen whole blood, isolated PBMCs, or DNA extracted from either sample type. With regard to this clone: The specificity of this receptor is unknown. Base quality data are lacking; no much larger clone is found one base away.

TCRbeta CDR3 regions were amplified from genomic DNA using the immunoSEQ Assay, a bias-controlled multiplex PCR. Turning to the authors' computational methods: Within the assay, amplification of reference gene primers was used to estimate how many nucleated cells each sample contained. To quantify the absolute abundance of each unique TCRbeta CDR3 rearrangement, sequence reads were collapsed and filtered. For each sample, productive Simpson clonality was calculated by taking the square root of Simpson's diversity index across productive rearrangements. Imported from immuneACCESS, the table was reduced by TCRdb to in-frame sequences with V and J called. These copies leave out some clones; in studies compared against another copy, an unresolved V gene accounts for under half, and the cause of the remainder is not known. The V and J calls and the clone size are those of that table, but D and trimming were determined from the DNA. Within this sample are over 200,000 clones, with 83% of them counted one time only. The top ten hold approximately 5.4% of the sample.

CDR3 length: 15 amino acids, cysteine to phenylalanine. Only the CDR3 portion is preserved as DNA: 45 bases, with reading frame beginning at the first base. The germline V gene encodes CDR1 LGHDT and CDR2 YNNKEL (reference sequence). V is shortened by 8 bases, J by 2 bases, and the region joining them spans 18 bases. Overall study outcomes, separate from this receptor: The quantity of clinical and demographic metadata differed by source and by participant and was supplied without curation.

Sequencing input: peripheral blood. The origin of this receptor is a man older than 75 with acute or convalescent COVID-19. The sequence is built from TRBV3-1 (or the pseudogene TRBV3-2) and TRBJ1-2, and the D gene may be TRBD1, 6 bases matching. The CDR3 here reads CASGPSGERNYGYTF. The sequenced DNA is TGTGCCAGCGGACCTTCAGGGGAGAGGAACTATGGCTACACCTTC.